This TCR beta chain was identified during a study of T-cell reconstitution after alpha-beta-depleted transplantation in children. Study-wide points: Newly produced T cells mostly accounted for T-cell counts and diversity one year post-transplant.

Unique molecular identifiers were used to barcode this TCRbeta library. From the PCR reads, TCRdb called clonotypes with MiXCR, one entry per CDR3 protein. The table lists around 450,000 distinct CDR3 sequences, over 40% of them singletons. This clonotype was seen only a few times. The antigen is undetermined. The clonotype was recovered from a girl between 2 and 10 years old with aplastic anemia, due to receive a stem cell transplant. The sample consisted of PBMCs, taken before TCRalphabeta/CD19-depleted stem cell transplant.

The CDR3 DNA reads as TGCAGTGCTAGAGAGCTAGCGGGGGTTTTGGACGAGCAGTACTTC. It codes for CSARELAGVLDEQYF. This chain links TRBV20-1 with TRBJ2-7; 10 positions match TRBD2. Losses at the gene ends were 0 bases for V and 5 bases for J; bases not matched to a gene: 7. This CDR3 has 15 residues. The V gene's germline CDR1 is DFQATT and CDR2 SNEGSKA (reference sequence).